A selection of T cell receptor beta chains follows, all from one sample in a study of T-cell memory formation after mild COVID-19. TCRdb analysed the 5' RACE reads with MiXCR anew, one entry per CDR3 protein. Among hundreds of thousands of distinct CDR3 sequences listed, roughly 18% were seen once. Sample: PBMCs or a T cell subset sorted from them (not recorded which). These TCRs come from an adult woman who had mild COVID-19 (a few samples of this study predate the infection). Cell type and time point are not known. Each CDR3 is given with its conserved first and last residue. The D gene is left open where the match is weak. Not every row has a clone size; where given, it reads once, few, many or a size class.

>few|TRBJ1-5|TRBD1|TRBV19
TGTGCCAGTAGTATAGAGGGGACAGGGATCCGTCAGCCCCAGCATTTT
CASSIEGTGIRQPQHF
>NA|TRBJ2-7|NA|TRBV7-8
TGTGCCAGCAGCCCGGGGCCAGAGGCCTGGAACTACGAGCAGTACTTC
CASSPGPEAWNYEQYF
>NA|TRBJ2-2|NA|TRBV4-1
TGCGCCAGCAGCCAAATTTTGGGCGCGGGGACCGTAGCCGGGGAGCTGTTTTTT
CASSQILGAGTVAGELFF
>NA|TRBJ1-4|NA|TRBV10-3
TGTGCCATCAGAGCGGGGCCTAATGAAAAACTGTTTTTT
CAIRAGPNEKLFF
>NA|TRBJ2-7|TRBD1|TRBV25-1
TGTGCCAGCAGTGAAGACCACGGACAGGGCCCTAGCTCCTACGAGCAGTACTTC
CASSEDHGQGPSSYEQYF
>NA|TRBJ2-1|NA|TRBV12-3/TRBV12-4
TGTGCCAGCAGTTTGCCAGGGCAGCAGTTCTTC
CASSLPGQQFF
>NA|TRBJ1-1|TRBD1|TRBV5-1
TGCGCCAGCAGCCAAAGACAGGGAAAGAACACTGAAGCTTTCTTT
CASSQRQGKNTEAFF
>NA|TRBJ2-3|TRBD2|TRBV2
TGTGCCAGCAGTCTAGCGGGGGGGCGAGATACGCAGTATTTT
CASSLAGGRDTQYF
>NA|TRBJ2-1|TRBD2|TRBV7-2
TGTGCCAGCAGCCCCCCAGGGGTGCCGGGAGGGCTTGGCAATGAGCAGTTCTTC
CASSPPGVPGGLGNEQFF
>NA|TRBJ2-1|TRBD2|TRBV2
TGTGCCAGCATAGCGGGAGAGACTTACAATGAGCAGTTCTTC
CASIAGETYNEQFF
>NA|TRBJ2-5|NA|TRBV5-1
TGCGCCAGCAGCTTCGCAGGGACACAACAAGAGACCCAGTACTTC
CASSFAGTQQETQYF
>NA|TRBJ2-5|NA|TRBV3-1
TGTGCCAGCAGCCGGAGTGGCGGACACCAAGAGACCCAGTACTTC
CASSRSGGHQETQYF
>few|TRBJ2-7|NA|TRBV20-1
TGCAGTGCAACCACCCGGGACAAATACTCCTACGAGCAGTACTTC
CSATTRDKYSYEQYF
>few|TRBJ1-1|NA|TRBV4-1
TGCGCCAGCAGCCTCCGTGGGGTAACTGAAGCTTTCTTT
CASSLRGVTEAFF
>NA|TRBJ1-2|NA|TRBV9
TGTGCCAGCAGCCGCCTTAATAGGAACGAAGACTATGGCTACACCTTC
CASSRLNRNEDYGYTF
>NA|TRBJ2-5|TRBD2|TRBV7-2
TGTGCCAGCAGCTTTCGCGTAGGAACTAGCGGGGGACCCGAAGAGACCCAGTACTTC
CASSFRVGTSGGPEETQYF
>NA|TRBJ1-6|NA|TRBV7-6
TGTGCCAGCAGCTTAGGGCCAGTTTCACCCCTCCACTTT
CASSLGPVSPLHF
>NA|TRBJ1-1|NA|TRBV5-1
TGCGCCAGCAGCTTGGCCTTTGGATTGAACACTGAAGCTTTCTTT
CASSLAFGLNTEAFF
>NA|TRBJ2-2|TRBD2|TRBV6-5
TGTGCCAGCAGTTTCGGGACTAGCTCCGGGGAGCTGTTTTTT
CASSFGTSSGELFF
>NA|TRBJ1-1|NA|TRBV23-1
TGCGCCAGTGTGAACCGGCACACTGAAGCTTTCTTT
CASVNRHTEAFF
>NA|TRBJ2-3|NA|TRBV4-3
TGCGCCAGCAGCCAAGACCTACCCGATACGCAGTATTTT
CASSQDLPDTQYF
>few|TRBJ2-1|NA|TRBV5-4
TGTGCCAGCAGCTTGGCCGCGGGTTTGAACTACAATGAGCAGTTCTTC
CASSLAAGLNYNEQFF
>few|TRBJ1-2|TRBD1|TRBV6-5
TGTGCCAGCAGTTACCGATCCGGGCAGGGGGGAACGGGGCGAAGGGCTGGCTACACCTTC
CASSYRSGQGGTGRRAGYTF
>NA|TRBJ1-1|TRBD1|TRBV29-1
TGCAGCGTAACACAGGGGAGCGGGGCTGAAGCTTTCTTT
CSVTQGSGAEAFF
>NA|TRBJ2-3|NA|TRBV29-1
TGCAGCGTTGGTTCCCGGGAGAGCACCACAGATACGCAGTATTTT
CSVGSRESTTDTQYF
>NA|TRBJ2-1|TRBD2|TRBV12-3/TRBV12-4
TGTGCCAGCAAGAAGCGGGGGGGTGGTCGGGATGAGCAGTTCTTC
CASKKRGGGRDEQFF
>NA|TRBJ1-2|NA|TRBV4-3
TGCGCCAGCAGCCAAGAGACGGATAACTATGGCTACACCTTC
CASSQETDNYGYTF
>many|TRBJ2-2|NA|TRBV27
TGTGCCAGCAGCAAAACCCTGATCGGACAGTTGAACACCGGGGAGCTGTTTTTT
CASSKTLIGQLNTGELFF